Each of the 15 T cell receptor beta chains below was sequenced from the same sample in a study of blood T cell repertoires in COVID-19. Profiling relied on immunoSEQ multiplex PCR, and the TCRdb table lists in-frame clones only, not all of them. There are 200,000 to 250,000 clones in the sample; about 85% occur only once, and around 2% lies in the top ten. Sequenced sample: peripheral blood. The receptor set was obtained from a man aged 25-40 years who had recovered from COVID-19.

The chain couples TRBV5-1 to TRBJ2-1, with D possibly TRBD2 on 6 matching bases. V dropped 7 bases and J dropped 0 bases, with 17 bases sitting between them. The CDR3 length is 16 residues. Germline V CDR1 and CDR2: SGHRS, YFSETQ. The CDR3 DNA follows: TGCGCCAGCGGGCTGGACGCGGGGAGCTCCTACAATGAGCAGTTCTTC. Translating gives CASGLDAGSSYNEQFF.

The rearrangement uses TRBV14 and TRBJ2-5, with D possibly TRBD1 on 5 matching bases. Trimming removed 0 bases from V and 5 bases from J, with 7 bases in between. Germline V gene sequence: CDR1 SGHDN, CDR2 FVKESK. The length of the CDR3 is 13 residues. The CDR3 loop reads CASSQEGRETQYF. CDR3 coding DNA: TGTGCCAGCAGCCAAGAGGGGCGGGAGACCCAGTACTTC.

The chain joins TRBV5-5 to TRBJ1-6; 7 bases align to TRBD1. Germline assignment: CDR1 SGHKS and CDR2 YYEKEE (reference sequence). Unmatched junction bases numbered 8, after V lost 4 bases and J lost 7 bases. The CDR3 spans 15 residues. CDR3 in DNA: TGTGCCAGCAGCGCCAGACAGGGATGGAATTCACCCCTCCACTTT. It codes for CASSARQGWNSPLHF.

The sample holds a few counts of this clone. This rearrangement joins TRBV5-1 to TRBJ1-2; D gene ambiguous. Trimming shortened V by 6 bases and J by 2 bases, and 20 bases separated the two germline ends. The CDR3 consists of 16 residues. Germline assignment: CDR1 SGHRS and CDR2 YFSETQ. The CDR3 region has the DNA TGCGCCAGCAACGAGAACGCAGGATCCTTAAACTATGGCTACACCTTC. This gives the protein CASNENAGSLNYGYTF.

V is TRBV2 and J is TRBJ2-5; D is uncertain. The CDR3 runs 14 residues. Germline V gene lookup returns CDR1 SNHLY and CDR2 FYNNEI. Trimming took off 8 bases at V and 1 base at J, with 14 bases between the two ends. The CDR3 spells CASVRVFIQETQYF. The CDR3 DNA follows: TGTGCCAGCGTAAGAGTTTTCATCCAAGAGACCCAGTACTTC.

The chain uses TRBV3-1 (or the pseudogene TRBV3-2) and TRBJ2-3; 11 positions agree with TRBD2. The CDR3 totals 18 residues. Per the germline V gene, CDR1 is LGHDT and CDR2 is YNNKEL (reference sequence). The J segment lost 7 bases and the V segment lost 0 bases, leaving 12 bases of the junction unmatched. CDR3 sequence reads: CASSQDRLYSGGAYTQYF. CDR3 in DNA: TGTGCCAGCAGCCAAGACCGCCTTTATAGCGGGGGGGCATATACGCAGTATTTT.

This sequence joins TRBV7-6 and TRBJ2-4; D gene uncertain. V was trimmed by 5 bases and J by 0 bases, leaving 20 bases between them. The germline V gene has CDR1 SGHVS and CDR2 FNYEAQ. The CDR3 sequence is 18 residues long. In DNA form, the CDR3 reads TGTGCCAGCAGCCTTTACCCAACAGACAATCTAGCCAAAAACATTCAGTACTTC. Protein: CASSLYPTDNLAKNIQYF.

The J gene is TRBJ2-3, the V gene TRBV7-8; D unclear. CDR1 is SGHVS and CDR2 is FQNEAQ in the germline V gene. Trimming pared 2 bases from V and 3 bases from J, leaving 12 bases between. This CDR3 is 15 amino acids long. The CDR3 region is CASSLIRVSTDTQYF. CDR3 bases: TGTGCCAGCAGCTTAATTCGGGTATCGACAGATACGCAGTATTTT.

V and J are TRBV10-1 and TRBJ1-1, with 7 bases fitting TRBD1. The CDR3 sequence is 14 residues long. With 11 bases clipped from V and 0 bases from J, the junction kept 9 bases outside the gene matches. Germline-derived CDR1 and CDR2 are WNHNN and SYGVQD (reference sequence). The CDR3 protein is CAEGTESMNTEAFF. The CDR3 DNA sequence: TGCGCCGAGGGGACAGAGAGCATGAACACTGAAGCTTTCTTT.

The chain uses TRBV28 and TRBJ2-5; TRBD1 matches 8 bases. Losses at the gene ends were 3 bases for V and 2 bases for J; bases not matched to a gene: 5. Germline V CDR1 and CDR2: MDHEN, SYDVKM. CDR3 size: 15 residues. The CDR3 spells CASSFRGQEQETQYF. In DNA, the CDR3 is TGTGCCAGCAGTTTTCGGGGACAGGAACAAGAGACCCAGTACTTC.

The rearrangement uses TRBV5-5 and TRBJ1-1; TRBD1 might be the D (6 bases). The germline CDR1 and CDR2 sequences are SGHKS and YYEKEE (reference sequence). CDR3 length: 16 residues. Between the trimmed V and J ends, which lost 4 bases and 0 bases, there was a span of 16 bases. The CDR3 region is CASSPNRVKVNTEAFF. DNA of the CDR3: TGTGCCAGCAGCCCCAACAGGGTTAAAGTGAACACTGAAGCTTTCTTT.

V and J are TRBV25-1 and TRBJ1-4; 10 bases match TRBD1. The ends lost 5 bases at V and 5 bases at J; junction bases unmatched: 8. CDR1 and CDR2 from the germline V gene are MGHDK and SYGVNS. The CDR3 is made up of 16 amino acids. The CDR3 reads CASSPGTGAYNEKLFF. The CDR3, as DNA: TGTGCCAGCAGTCCCGGGACAGGGGCCTACAATGAAAAACTGTTTTTT.

This clone was recorded many times. The chain recombines TRBV2 with TRBJ2-7, with TRBD2 matching 13 bases. The junction had 1 base not matched to a gene; V was cut back by 6 bases and J by 2 bases. The CDR3 is 14 amino acids. CDR1 SNHLY and CDR2 FYNNEI come from the germline V gene. The CDR3 protein is CASRGTSGAYEQYF. CDR3 sequence (DNA): TGTGCCAGCAGGGGGACTAGCGGGGCCTACGAGCAGTACTTC.

The chain is built from TRBV19 and TRBJ1-5; a possible D gene is TRBD1 (6 bases). Germline CDR1 and CDR2: LNHDA and SQIVND (reference sequence). The CDR3 contains 14 residues. The V gene lost 4 bases and the J gene lost 5 bases, with 12 bases spanning the gap. CDR3 nucleotides: TGTGCCAGTAGTAAGACAGGTTTCGATCAGCCCCAGCATTTT. Its protein is CASSKTGFDQPQHF.

The chain links TRBV5-4 to TRBJ1-3; D ambiguous. The germline V gene has CDR1 SGHNT and CDR2 YYREEE (reference sequence). The V gene lost 0 bases and the J gene lost 2 bases, with 6 bases spanning the gap. The CDR3 is 14 amino acids. Here the CDR3 DNA reads TGTGCCAGCAGCTTGGACAATGCTGGAAACACCATATATTTT. Encoded protein: CASSLDNAGNTIYF.